The subject of this entry is one T cell receptor (beta chain). Its specificity is not known. Expressed TCRB transcripts were sequenced because the entire RNA isolate underwent reverse transcription. Repertoires were generated with immunoSEQ multiplex PCR, while TCRdb's copy carries only in-frame clones and drops some. The sample has approximately 150,000 clones, around 9.3% seen once. This specimen comes from a study of beta chain features in type 1 diabetes. The CDR3 has 14 residues. V dropped 5 bases and J dropped 6; count of bases not matched to a gene: 4. Germline-derived CDR1 and CDR2 are SGHTA and FQGNSA. Study-level results: A moderate, significant TCRB CDR3 shortening appeared in type 1 diabetes across four CD4+ subsets. The study found that naive, central memory and Treg TCRB repertoires appeared more similar in patients than in healthy donors.

The TCR sequence derives from a man aged 18 to 29 in good health. V usage is TRBV7-2 and J usage is TRBJ2-2; 9 positions match TRBD1. Sequencing was done on a sample of naive CD4+ T cells from blood. CDR3 residues: CASSHRQGAGELFF. The CDR3 coding sequence is TGTGCCAGCAGCCACCGACAGGGGGCCGGGGAGCTGTTTTTT.